Presented here are 20 T cell receptor beta chains from one specimen sequenced in a study of blood T cell repertoires in COVID-19. Only in-frame clones appear in the TCRdb table, and some are missing; sequencing was by immunoSEQ multiplex PCR. The repertoire includes about 400,000 clones, roughly 89% of them detected once, and about 1.7% sits in the top ten. Sequences were obtained from PBMCs or T cells enriched from blood (not recorded which). The receptor set was obtained from a woman aged 25-40 years who had recovered from COVID-19.

The DNA of the CDR3 is TGTGCCAGCACCCACAAGCTGAATCCGCAGGGAGGGGAGACCCAGTACTTC. It specifies CASTHKLNPQGGETQYF. The chain recombines TRBV7-9 with TRBJ2-5, with 7 positions matching TRBD2. This CDR3 has 17 amino acids. The V gene's germline CDR1 is SEHNR and CDR2 FQNEAQ (reference sequence). V lost 7 bases to trimming and J lost 5 bases; unmatched junction nucleotides: 19. The full variable domain, with the rest looked up from reference TRBV7-9 and TRBJ2-5, is DTGVSQNPRHKITKRGQNVTFRCDPISEHNRLYWYRQTLGQGPEFLTYFQNEAQLEKSRLLSDRFSAERPKGSFSTLEIQRTEQGDSAMYLCASTHKLNPQGGETQYFGPGTRLLVL.

The rearrangement links TRBV5-1 to TRBJ2-3; 10 nucleotides agree with TRBD1. J lost 3 bases, V lost 4 bases, and 8 bases had no gene match. Looked up from germline, CDR1 is SGHRS and CDR2 is YFSETQ. This CDR3 comprises 16 residues. CDR3 nucleotide sequence: TGCGCCAGCAGCACTATCCCGGGACAGGGGACAGATACGCAGTATTTT. This encodes CASSTIPGQGTDTQYF. The full variable domain, in which reference TRBV5-1 and TRBJ2-3 provide the parts outside the CDR3, is KAGVTQTPRYLIKTRGQQVTLSCSPISGHRSVSWYQQTPGQGLQFLFEYFSETQRNKGNFPGRFSGRQFSNSRSEMNVSTLELGDSALYLCASSTIPGQGTDTQYFGPGTRLTVL.

This clone has a handful of counts. V is TRBV7-2 and J is TRBJ1-6, with D possibly matching TRBD1 (6 bases). V lost 1 base, J lost 10 bases, and 11 bases lay in between. There are 14 residues in the CDR3. Per the germline V gene, CDR1 is SGHTA and CDR2 is FQGNSA. In nucleotides, the CDR3 is TGTGCCAGCAGCTTAGGGGACAATCGATCACCCCTCCACTTT. Amino acid sequence: CASSLGDNRSPLHF.

This clone was seen only a few times. This chain uses TRBV28 with TRBJ2-7; 12 bases are a match to TRBD2. Germline V lookup: CDR1 MDHEN, CDR2 SYDVKM. V trimming: 0 bases; J trimming: 6 bases; junction bases outside the gene matches: 9. The CDR3 has 17 residues. The CDR3 bases are TGTGCCAGCAGTTTATGGAATCTAGCGGGAGGGCCGGGCGAGCAGTACTTC. This gives the protein CASSLWNLAGGPGEQYF.

The chain joins TRBV27 to TRBJ2-2; 8 bases match TRBD2. This CDR3 has 16 residues. Germline assignment: CDR1 MNHEY and CDR2 SMNVEV (reference sequence). J gave up 5 bases and V 4 bases, and 9 bases lay outside the gene matches. The CDR3 region is CASSSRGLVSTGELFF. In nucleotides, the CDR3 is TGTGCCAGCAGTTCGAGGGGACTAGTTTCTACCGGGGAGCTGTTTTTT.

CDR3 region: CASSPTSGSSGNTIYF. The CDR3 coding sequence is TGTGCCAGCAGCCCAACGTCGGGGAGCTCTGGAAACACCATATATTTT. The chain is built from TRBV3-1 (or the pseudogene TRBV3-2) and TRBJ1-3; the D is unclear. The CDR3 totals 16 residues. In germline, CDR1 is LGHDT, CDR2 YNNKEL (reference sequence). The V end lost 4 bases, the J end lost 0 bases, and 13 bases lay between the germline ends.

In this sample, this clone turned up a few times. V and J are TRBV7-2 and TRBJ2-1; D is perhaps TRBD2 (5 bases). Germline lookup yields CDR1 SGHTA and CDR2 FQGNSA. V gave up 7 bases and J gave up 4 bases, with 11 bases separating them. The length of the CDR3 is 13 residues. DNA for the CDR3: TGTGCCAGCAACCGTGGGAGTTACAATGAGCAGTTCTTC. As protein: CASNRGSYNEQFF.

The J gene is TRBJ2-7, the V gene TRBV6-2 or TRBV6-3; 9 bases are a match to TRBD1. Trimming removed 6 bases from V and 3 bases from J; junction bases left unmatched: 6. The CDR3 runs 14 residues. Germline V gene sequence: CDR1 MNHEY, CDR2 SVGEGT. This chain's CDR3 is CASSWDRAHYEQYF. CDR3 bases: TGTGCCAGCAGCTGGGACAGGGCGCACTACGAGCAGTACTTC.

This clone has a single count. The rearrangement joins TRBV4-1 to TRBJ1-1; D perhaps matches TRBD1 (5 bases). V was cut by 1 base and J by 1 base, with 10 bases left in between. The CDR3 runs 15 residues. The germline gives CDR1 MGHRA, CDR2 YSYEKL. CDR3 bases: TGCGCCAGCAGCCAAGTTTTGGGGGGGAACACTGAAGCTTTCTTT. Its protein is CASSQVLGGNTEAFF.

The chain uses TRBV2 and TRBJ2-3; D remains unclear. CDR1 and CDR2 from the germline V gene are SNHLY and FYNNEI. The CDR3 covers 16 residues. V was shortened by 2 bases and J by 2 bases, with 14 bases between the two germline ends. The CDR3 reads CASSEPSAGNTDTQYF. The CDR3 DNA is TGTGCCAGCAGTGAACCGTCGGCAGGTAACACAGATACGCAGTATTTT.

This clone was counted only a few times. The chain combines TRBV24-1 with TRBJ1-2, with unresolved D. V dropped 4 bases and J dropped 4 bases, with 6 bases sitting between them. Germline values: CDR1 KGHDR, CDR2 SFDVKD. This CDR3 is built from 12 residues. For the CDR3, the DNA is TGTGCCACCAGTGACCCCATCTATGGCTACACCTTC. Its protein is CATSDPIYGYTF.

The chain combines TRBV18 with TRBJ2-3, with TRBD1 as a possible D gene (5 bases). CDR1 is KGHSH and CDR2 is LQKENI in the germline V gene. The length of the CDR3 is 16 residues. V shed 0 bases and J shed 0 bases, with 10 bases lying between them. CDR3 sequence reads: CASSPPFAGSTDTQYF. The CDR3 DNA is TGTGCCAGCTCACCACCGTTCGCAGGGAGCACAGATACGCAGTATTTT.

This chain links TRBV9 with TRBJ2-7; possible D gene TRBD1, 5 bases. The CDR3 contains 14 residues. V dropped 7 bases and J dropped 5 bases, with 19 bases sitting between them. Germline-derived CDR1 and CDR2 are SGDLS and YYNGEE. CDR3 loop: CASGPSGAFNEQYF. The CDR3 DNA reads TGTGCCAGCGGGCCCTCTGGGGCTTTCAACGAGCAGTACTTC.

The chain recombines TRBV20-1 with TRBJ2-3, with 9 bases that match TRBD2. Germline V gene data show CDR1 as DFQATT and CDR2 as SNEGSKA (reference sequence). The ends lost 3 bases at V and 8 bases at J; junction bases unmatched: 12. CDR3 length equals 15 residues. CDR3 amino acids: CSASAAGGQDRTQYF. CDR3 nucleotides: TGCAGTGCTAGTGCGGCGGGGGGGCAGGACCGTACGCAGTATTTT.

The chain is built from TRBV4-1 and TRBJ2-7; TRBD2 matches 8 bases. There are 14 residues in the CDR3. The ends lost 1 base at V and 2 bases at J; junction bases unmatched: 1. Germline values: CDR1 MGHRA, CDR2 YSYEKL. The CDR3 DNA follows: TGCGCCAGCAGCCAAGCGGGGGGGCCCTACGAGCAGTACTTC. Protein: CASSQAGGPYEQYF.

The rearrangement uses TRBV2 and TRBJ1-3; TRBD1 agrees at 7 bases. V lost 10 bases to trimming and J lost 0 bases; unmatched junction nucleotides: 6. CDR3 length: 14 amino acids. The germline V gene has CDR1 SNHLY and CDR2 FYNNEI. CDR3 loop: CATSGGPSGNTIYF. The CDR3 region has the DNA TGTGCCACGTCAGGGGGACCCTCTGGAAACACCATATATTTT.

A few counts support this clone. The rearrangement uses TRBV28 and TRBJ1-1; tentatively, D is TRBD1 (6 bases). Germline loops: CDR1 MDHEN, CDR2 SYDVKM. This CDR3 is built from 13 residues. Trimming removed 1 base from V and 5 bases from J, with 8 bases in between. In nucleotides, the CDR3 is TGTGCCAGCAGTTTATATACAGGGACTGAAGCTTTCTTT. Its protein product is CASSLYTGTEAFF. The entire variable domain, with the rest obtained from reference TRBV28 and TRBJ1-1, is as follows: DVKVTQSSRYLVKRTGEKVFLECVQDMDHENMFWYRQDPGLGLRLIYFSYDVKMKEKGDIPEGYSVSREKKERFSLILESASTNQTSMYLCASSLYTGTEAFFGQGTRLTVV.

This sequence joins TRBV12-3 or TRBV12-4 and TRBJ1-4; no clear D gene. Trimming stripped 3 bases from V and 7 bases from J, with 3 bases between. The CDR3 runs 11 residues. CDR3 in amino acids: CASSFVEKLFF. DNA for the CDR3: TGTGCCAGCAGTTTCGTTGAAAAACTGTTTTTT.

CDR3 sequence: CASSLKNRGQLNTEAFF. The CDR3 nucleotides read TGCGCCAGCAGCTTAAAAAACAGGGGACAGTTGAACACTGAAGCTTTCTTT. The chain combines TRBV5-1 with TRBJ1-1; 7 bases are shared with TRBD1. Germline-derived CDR1 and CDR2 are SGHRS and YFSETQ. The CDR3 length is 17 residues. Losses at the gene ends were 2 bases for V and 0 bases for J; bases not matched to a gene: 10.

Note on this clone: Relative to the germline gene, one junction end is altered; a read error may explain this. The chain has TRBV10-3 and TRBJ2-7; D uncertain. Germline V lookup: CDR1 ENHRY, CDR2 SYGVKD. This CDR3 has 10 amino acids. In DNA, the CDR3 is TGTGCCATCAGTCCTCATTCGTGGCCCTTC. The encoded protein is CAISPHSWPF.